This T cell receptor (beta chain) is from a study of beta chain features in type 1 diabetes. Reverse transcribing all isolated RNA meant expressed TCRB transcripts were sequenced. The assay was immunoSEQ multiplex PCR, and TCRdb's table has in-frame clones only and misses some. The sample consists of hundreds of thousands of clones, approximately 8% of them appearing once. The trim removed 4 bases at V and 4 bases at J, leaving 7 bases unmatched. The CDR3 is 14 amino acids. CDR1 is SGHNT, CDR2 YYREEE, per germline (reference sequence). Sequenced sample: central memory CD4+ T cells from blood. The chain carries TRBV5-4 and TRBJ2-5; TRBD1 matches 7 bases. The TCR originated in a woman aged 18-29 years in good health. This CDR3 is CASSTQTGPETQYF. The CDR3 DNA reads TGTGCCAGCAGCACCCAGACAGGGCCAGAGACCCAGTACTTC. The whole variable domain, remainder taken from reference TRBV5-4 and TRBJ2-5, is ETGVTQSPTHLIKTRGQQVTLRCSSQSGHNTVSWYQQALGQGPQFIFQYYREEENGRGNFPPRFSGLQFPNYSSELNVNALELDDSALYLCASSTQTGPETQYFGPGTRLLVL.